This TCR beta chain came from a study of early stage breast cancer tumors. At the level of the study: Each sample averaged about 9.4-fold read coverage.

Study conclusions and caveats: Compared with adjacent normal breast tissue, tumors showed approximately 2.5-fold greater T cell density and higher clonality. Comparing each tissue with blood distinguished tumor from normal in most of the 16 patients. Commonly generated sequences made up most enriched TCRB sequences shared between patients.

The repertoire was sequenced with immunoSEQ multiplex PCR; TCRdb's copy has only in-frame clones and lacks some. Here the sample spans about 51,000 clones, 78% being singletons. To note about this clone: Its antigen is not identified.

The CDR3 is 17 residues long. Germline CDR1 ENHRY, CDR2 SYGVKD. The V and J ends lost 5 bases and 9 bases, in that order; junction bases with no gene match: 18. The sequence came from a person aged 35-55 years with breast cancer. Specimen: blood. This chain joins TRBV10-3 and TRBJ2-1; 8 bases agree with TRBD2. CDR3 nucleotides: TGTGCCATCAGTAAAACTCCGGGAGCGGGAGTAAGGGGTGAGCAGTTCTTC. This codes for CAISKTPGAGVRGEQFF.